There are a few counts of the clone carrying this T cell receptor (beta chain). Its antigen is unidentified. V gave up 0 bases and J gave up 8 bases, with 17 bases separating them. Per germline, CDR1 MNHEY and CDR2 SVGAGI. CDR3 length: 16 residues. This sample is drawn from a study of T cell repertoires in cytomegalovirus infection. One entry per CDR3 protein, called by TCRdb with MiXCR from the reads. The table has fewer than 1,000,000 distinct CDR3 sequences, 31% seen once. This clonotype originated in a human donor in good health (CMV status not recorded). Some clones in this sample may be carry-over from other donors' samples. Sequenced here: cultured CD8+ T cells from PBMCs, sampled from culture after CMV antigen stimulation. The chain uses TRBV6-5 and TRBJ2-1; D remains ambiguous. CDR3 nucleotide sequence: TGTGCCAGCAGTTACTCACAGATCCCCCAGGTGGATGAGCAGTTCTTC. Translated, it gives CASSYSQIPQVDEQFF.